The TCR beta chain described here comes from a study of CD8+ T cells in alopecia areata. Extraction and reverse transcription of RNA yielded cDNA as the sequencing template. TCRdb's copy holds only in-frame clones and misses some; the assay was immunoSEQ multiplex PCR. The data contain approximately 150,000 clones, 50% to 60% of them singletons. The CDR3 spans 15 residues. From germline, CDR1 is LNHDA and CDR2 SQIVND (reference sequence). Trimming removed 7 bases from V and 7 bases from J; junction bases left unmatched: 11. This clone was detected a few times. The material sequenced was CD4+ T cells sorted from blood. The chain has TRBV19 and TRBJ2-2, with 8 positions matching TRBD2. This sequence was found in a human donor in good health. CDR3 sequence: CASMEGLGAHGELFF. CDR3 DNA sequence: TGTGCCAGTATGGAGGGACTAGGGGCTCACGGGGAGCTGTTTTTT.